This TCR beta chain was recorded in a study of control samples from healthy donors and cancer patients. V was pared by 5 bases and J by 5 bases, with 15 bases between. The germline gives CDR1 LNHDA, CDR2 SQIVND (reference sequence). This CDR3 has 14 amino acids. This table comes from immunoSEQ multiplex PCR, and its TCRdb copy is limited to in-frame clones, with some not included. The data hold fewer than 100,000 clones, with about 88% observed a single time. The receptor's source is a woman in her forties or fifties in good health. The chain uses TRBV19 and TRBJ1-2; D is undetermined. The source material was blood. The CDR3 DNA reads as TGTGCCAGTAGTTCCGCCATTAACCTATATGGCTACACCTTC. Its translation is CASSSAINLYGYTF.